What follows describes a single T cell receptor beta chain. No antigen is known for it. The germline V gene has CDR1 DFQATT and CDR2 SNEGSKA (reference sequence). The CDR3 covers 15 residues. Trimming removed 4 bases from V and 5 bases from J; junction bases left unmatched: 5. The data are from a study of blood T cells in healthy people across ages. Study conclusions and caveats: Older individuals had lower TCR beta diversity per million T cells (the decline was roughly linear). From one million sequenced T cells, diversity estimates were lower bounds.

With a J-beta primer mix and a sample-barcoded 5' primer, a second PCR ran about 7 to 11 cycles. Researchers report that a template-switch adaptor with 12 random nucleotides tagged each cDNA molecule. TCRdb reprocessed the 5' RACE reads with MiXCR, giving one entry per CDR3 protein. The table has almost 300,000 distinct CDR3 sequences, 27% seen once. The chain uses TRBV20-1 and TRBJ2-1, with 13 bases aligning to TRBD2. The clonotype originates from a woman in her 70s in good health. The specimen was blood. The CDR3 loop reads CSATVTSGRHNEQFF. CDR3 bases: TGCAGTGCTACCGTGACTAGCGGGAGGCACAATGAGCAGTTCTTC.